This record concerns one TCR beta chain sequence. The CDR3 has 17 residues. Germline CDR1 LGHNA, CDR2 YNFKEQ. Trimming took 5 bases from V and 0 from J; bases not matched to a gene: 10. This sample was taken from a study of shared T cell receptors in the human thymus. Some clones are missing from TCRdb's copy, which holds only in-frame ones; the method was immunoSEQ multiplex PCR. The table shows hundreds of thousands of clones, with 80% to 90% occurring only once. This sample was shared with a second study, whose subject was human thymus T cells.

The chain employs TRBV4-2 and TRBJ2-7; the match to TRBD2 covers 10 bases. Material for sequencing was thymocytes. This clonotype was sampled from a boy under two years old with a congenital heart defect. In DNA, the CDR3 is TGTGCCAGCAGCTGGACTAGCGGACCCCTAAGCTCCTACGAGCAGTACTTC. Translation gives CASSWTSGPLSSYEQYF.